The source of this TCR beta chain is a study of CD8 T cell repertoires and HIV-1 epitope variants. Comments on this clone: The antigen remains undetermined.

This CDR3 region has 17 residues. Trimming took 2 bases from V and 7 from J; bases not matched to a gene: 13. Germline CDR1 and CDR2: SNHLY and FYNNEI. Survey-depth immunoSEQ sequencing covered TCR beta CDR3 regions. The repertoire was sequenced with immunoSEQ multiplex PCR; TCRdb's copy has only in-frame clones and lacks some. The sample carries roughly 5,000 clones, under 70% recorded once. The J gene is TRBJ2-1, the V gene TRBV2, with TRBD1 identical over 8 bases. Sequenced sample: cultured CD8+ T cells derived from PBMCs. The sequence derives from a male donor with HIV. CDR3 region: CASSEPKDRVVGNEQFF. DNA of the CDR3: TGTGCCAGCAGTGAACCCAAGGACAGGGTGGTTGGGAATGAGCAGTTCTTC.